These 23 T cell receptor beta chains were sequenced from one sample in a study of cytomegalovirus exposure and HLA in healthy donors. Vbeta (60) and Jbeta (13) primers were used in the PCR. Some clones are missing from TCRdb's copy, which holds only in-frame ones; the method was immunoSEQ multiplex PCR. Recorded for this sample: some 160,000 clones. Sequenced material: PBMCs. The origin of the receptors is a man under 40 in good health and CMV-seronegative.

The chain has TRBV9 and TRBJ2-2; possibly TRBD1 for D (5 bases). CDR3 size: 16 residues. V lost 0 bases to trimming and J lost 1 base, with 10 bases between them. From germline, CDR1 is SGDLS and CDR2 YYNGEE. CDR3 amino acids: CASSVGGHENTGELFF. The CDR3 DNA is TGTGCCAGCAGCGTAGGTGGACACGAGAACACCGGGGAGCTGTTTTTT.

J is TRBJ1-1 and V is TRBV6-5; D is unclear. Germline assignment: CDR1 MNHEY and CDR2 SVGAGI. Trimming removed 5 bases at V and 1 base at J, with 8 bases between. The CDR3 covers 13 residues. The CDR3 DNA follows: TGTGCCAGCAGTCCGTCAGAGAACACTGAAGCTTTCTTT. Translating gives CASSPSENTEAFF.

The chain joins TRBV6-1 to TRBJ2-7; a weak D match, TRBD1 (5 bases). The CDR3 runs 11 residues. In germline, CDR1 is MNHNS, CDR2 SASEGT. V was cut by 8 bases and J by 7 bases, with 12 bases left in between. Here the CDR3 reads CASDSLGEQYF. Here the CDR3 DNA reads TGTGCCAGCGACAGTTTGGGAGAGCAGTACTTC.

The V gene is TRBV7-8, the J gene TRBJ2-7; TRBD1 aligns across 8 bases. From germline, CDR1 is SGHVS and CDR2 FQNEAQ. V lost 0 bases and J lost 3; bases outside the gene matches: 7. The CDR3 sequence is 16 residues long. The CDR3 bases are TGTGCCAGCAGCTTAGCTGGGACAGGTCTCGGCTACGAGCAGTACTTC. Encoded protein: CASSLAGTGLGYEQYF.

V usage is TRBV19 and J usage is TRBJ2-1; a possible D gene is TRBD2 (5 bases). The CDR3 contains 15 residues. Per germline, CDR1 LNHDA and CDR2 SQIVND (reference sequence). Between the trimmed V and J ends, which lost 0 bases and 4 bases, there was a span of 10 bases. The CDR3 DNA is TGTGCCAGTAGTATAGAACTAGTCGAGTACAATGAGCAGTTCTTC. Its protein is CASSIELVEYNEQFF.

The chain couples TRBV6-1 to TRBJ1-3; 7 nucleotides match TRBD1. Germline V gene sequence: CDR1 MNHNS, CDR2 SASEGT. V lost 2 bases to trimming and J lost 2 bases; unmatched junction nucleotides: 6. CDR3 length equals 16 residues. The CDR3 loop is CASSEPGTATGNTIYF. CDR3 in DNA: TGTGCCAGCAGTGAACCCGGGACAGCGACTGGAAACACCATATATTTT.

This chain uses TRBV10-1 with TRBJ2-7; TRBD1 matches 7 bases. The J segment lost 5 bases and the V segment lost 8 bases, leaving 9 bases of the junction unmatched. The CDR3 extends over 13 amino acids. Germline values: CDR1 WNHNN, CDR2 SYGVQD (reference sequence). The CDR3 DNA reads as TGCGCCAGCTCCGACAGGGCGGACCACGAGCAGTACTTC. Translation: CASSDRADHEQYF.

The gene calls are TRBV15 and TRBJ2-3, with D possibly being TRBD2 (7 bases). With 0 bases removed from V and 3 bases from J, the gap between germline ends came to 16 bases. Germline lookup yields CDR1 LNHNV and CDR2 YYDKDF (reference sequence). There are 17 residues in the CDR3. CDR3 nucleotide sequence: TGTGCCACCAGCAGAGAGAGGGGGGGAGTTGATACAGATACGCAGTATTTT. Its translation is CATSRERGGVDTDTQYF.

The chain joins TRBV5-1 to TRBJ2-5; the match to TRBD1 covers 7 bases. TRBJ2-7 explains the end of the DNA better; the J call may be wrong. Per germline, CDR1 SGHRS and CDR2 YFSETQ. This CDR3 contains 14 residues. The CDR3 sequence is CASSSDRSSYEQYF. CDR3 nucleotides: TGCGCCAGCAGCTCGGACAGGAGCTCCTACGAGCAGTACTTC.

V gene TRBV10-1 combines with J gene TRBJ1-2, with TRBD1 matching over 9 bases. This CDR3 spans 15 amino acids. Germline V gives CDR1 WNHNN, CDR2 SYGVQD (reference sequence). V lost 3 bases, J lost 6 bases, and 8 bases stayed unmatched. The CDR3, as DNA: TGCGCCAGCAGTGAAACCTGGGACAGGGCGGATGGCTACACCTTC. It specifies CASSETWDRADGYTF.

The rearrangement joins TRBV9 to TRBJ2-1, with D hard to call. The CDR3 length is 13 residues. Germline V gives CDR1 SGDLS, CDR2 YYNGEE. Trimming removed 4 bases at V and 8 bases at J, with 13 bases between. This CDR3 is CASSPAVVDEQFF. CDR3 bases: TGTGCCAGCAGCCCCGCGGTGGTCGATGAGCAGTTCTTC.

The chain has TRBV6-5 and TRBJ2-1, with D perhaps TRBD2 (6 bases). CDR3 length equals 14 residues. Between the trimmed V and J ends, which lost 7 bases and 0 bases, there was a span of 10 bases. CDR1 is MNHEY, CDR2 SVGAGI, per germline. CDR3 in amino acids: CASIGGSSYNEQFF. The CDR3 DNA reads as TGTGCCAGCATTGGGGGGAGCTCCTACAATGAGCAGTTCTTC.

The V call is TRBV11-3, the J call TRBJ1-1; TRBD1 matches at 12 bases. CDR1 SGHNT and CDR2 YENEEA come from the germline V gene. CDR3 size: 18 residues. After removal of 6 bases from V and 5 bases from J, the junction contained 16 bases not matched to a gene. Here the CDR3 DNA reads TGTGCCAGCAGTCTTTTCACCGGGACAGGGGGCGGTTTAACTGAAGCTTTCTTT. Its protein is CASSLFTGTGGGLTEAFF.

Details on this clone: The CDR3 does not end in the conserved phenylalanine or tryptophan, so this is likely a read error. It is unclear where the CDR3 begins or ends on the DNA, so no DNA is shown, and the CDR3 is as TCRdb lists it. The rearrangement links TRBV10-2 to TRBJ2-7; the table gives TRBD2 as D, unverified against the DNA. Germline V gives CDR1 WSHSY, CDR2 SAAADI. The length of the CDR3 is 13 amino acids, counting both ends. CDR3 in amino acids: CASSESSEGLAHL.

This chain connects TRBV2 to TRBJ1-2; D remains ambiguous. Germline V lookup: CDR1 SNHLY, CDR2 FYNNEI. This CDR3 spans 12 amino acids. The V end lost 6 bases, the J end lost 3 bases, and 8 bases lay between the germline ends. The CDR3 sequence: CASRAEDYGYTF. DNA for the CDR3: TGTGCCAGCAGGGCGGAGGACTATGGCTACACCTTC.

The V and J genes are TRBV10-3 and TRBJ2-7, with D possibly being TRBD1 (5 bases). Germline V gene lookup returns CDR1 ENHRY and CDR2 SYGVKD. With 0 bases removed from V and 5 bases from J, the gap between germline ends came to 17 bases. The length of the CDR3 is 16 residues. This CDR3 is CAISESTRTPRDEQYF. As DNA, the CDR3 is TGTGCCATCAGTGAGTCGACTCGGACACCTCGCGACGAGCAGTACTTC.

The CDR3 spells CASVTGQGVSYGYTF. As DNA, the CDR3 is TGTGCCAGCGTAACTGGACAGGGAGTTAGTTATGGCTACACCTTC. The rearrangement links TRBV21-1 to TRBJ1-2; TRBD1 is the table's D call, not checked against the DNA. TRBV21-1 is deemed a pseudogene. This CDR3 region has 15 residues.

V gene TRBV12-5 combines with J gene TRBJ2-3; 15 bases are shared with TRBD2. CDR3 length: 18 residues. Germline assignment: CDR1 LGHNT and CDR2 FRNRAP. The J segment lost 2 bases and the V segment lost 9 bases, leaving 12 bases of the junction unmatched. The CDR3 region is CASSAGTSGRYYTDTQYF. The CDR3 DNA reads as TGTGCTAGCTCAGCCGGGACTAGCGGGAGGTACTACACAGATACGCAGTATTTT.

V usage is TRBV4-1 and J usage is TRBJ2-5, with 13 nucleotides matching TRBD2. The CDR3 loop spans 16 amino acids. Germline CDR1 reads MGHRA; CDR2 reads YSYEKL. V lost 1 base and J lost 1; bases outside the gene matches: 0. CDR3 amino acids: CASSQGLAGGQETQYF. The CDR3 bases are TGCGCCAGCAGCCAAGGACTAGCGGGAGGCCAAGAGACCCAGTACTTC.

For the CDR3, the DNA is TGTGCCAGCAGCTTCGTATCGGGAGTGGGCGATGAGCAGTTCTTC. This translates into CASSFVSGVGDEQFF. The genes are TRBV7-2 and TRBJ2-1, with D possibly being TRBD2 (6 bases). The V gene's germline CDR1 is SGHTA and CDR2 FQGNSA. The CDR3 covers 15 residues. V was cut by 3 bases and J by 8 bases, with 17 bases left in between.

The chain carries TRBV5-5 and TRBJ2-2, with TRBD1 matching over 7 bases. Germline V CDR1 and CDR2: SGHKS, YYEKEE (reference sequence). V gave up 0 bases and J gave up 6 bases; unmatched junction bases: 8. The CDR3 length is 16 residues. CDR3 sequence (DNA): TGTGCCAGCAGCTTGGATCGGCACAGGGGAGCCGGGGAGCTGTTTTTT. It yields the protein CASSLDRHRGAGELFF. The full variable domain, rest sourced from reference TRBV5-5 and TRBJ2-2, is DAGVTQSPTHLIKTRGQQVTLRCSPISGHKSVSWYQQVLGQGPQFIFQYYEKEERGRGNFPDRFSARQFPNYSSELNVNALLLGDSALYLCASSLDRHRGAGELFFGEGSRLTVL.

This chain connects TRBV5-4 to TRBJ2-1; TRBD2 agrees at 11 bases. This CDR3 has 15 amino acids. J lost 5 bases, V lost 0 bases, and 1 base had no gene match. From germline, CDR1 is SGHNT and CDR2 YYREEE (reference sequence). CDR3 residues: CASSLGLAGNNEQFF. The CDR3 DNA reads TGTGCCAGCAGCTTGGGACTAGCGGGAAACAATGAGCAGTTCTTC.

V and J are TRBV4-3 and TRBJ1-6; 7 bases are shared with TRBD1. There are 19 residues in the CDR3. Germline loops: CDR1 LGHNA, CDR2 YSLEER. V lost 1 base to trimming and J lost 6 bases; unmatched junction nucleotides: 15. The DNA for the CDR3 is TGCGCCAGCAGCCAAGGACTGGGAGTATCGGGACAGATTAATTCACCCCTCCACTTT. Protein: CASSQGLGVSGQINSPLHF.